Listed below are T cell receptor beta chains from one sample, sequenced in a study of metastatic and nonmetastatic thyroid tumors. TCRdb re-clonotyped the PCR reads through MiXCR. The sample has about 18,000 clones; just under 30% are singletons. Specimen: tumor tissue. Receptors originate from a male donor with papillary thyroid cancer or a benign thyroid nodule (not recorded which). Some clones in this sample may be carry-over from other donors' samples. Each CDR3 is given with its conserved first and last residue. A D gene is named only where the DNA matches it firmly.

v_call d_call cdr3_aa
TRBV9 - CASSVQAGLPNSYEQYF
TRBV6-1 - CASSEWASGQFEQFF
TRBV20-1 TRBD2 CSAVGGSTADTQYF
TRBV20-1 TRBD1 CSARTGDRGNQPQHF
TRBV27 TRBD2 CASSLSRGGGYEQYF
TRBV12-3/TRBV12-4 TRBD2 CASSFSTSGRPGEQFF
TRBV7-2 - CASSYQPGLNTEAFF
TRBV11-3 - CASTREQAEEEQFF
TRBV11-3 - CACSLAPVQETQYF
TRBV4-2 TRBD1 CASSQEDRQQYF
TRBV5-1 - CASSFGGLSNQPQHF
TRBV14 - CASSQDRKTQYF
TRBV14 - CASSQASAYTDTQYF
TRBV24-1 - CATSEGVHGYTF
TRBV20-1 TRBD2 CSARLPSGDTQYF
TRBV2 - CASRGQGNQPQHF
TRBV27 TRBD1 CASSLGSRAGGTQYF
TRBV6-1 - CASRAAPHGYTF
TRBV18 - CASSPNEGGPTLFF
TRBV27 - CASSLSRRLDSGADTQYF
TRBV5-1 - CASGPGDTYNEQFF
TRBV7-2 TRBD2 CASSLAAGTTYEQYF